Reported below is one T cell receptor (beta chain). Its antigen remains unknown. A single base separates this from a much larger clone, so it may be a read error. The CDR3 consists of 15 residues. This entry comes from a study of tumor-infiltrating lymphocytes in primary liver carcinoma. Study-level points and caveats: Tumors had a significantly higher top-250-clone fraction than blood (p = 0.039).

Reverse transcription of 450 to 500 ng total RNA with a constant-region primer produced TCR beta cDNA. For TCR beta, libraries were produced by three nested multiplex PCR rounds using slightly modified ARM-PCR. The first two PCR rounds, around 10 cycles each, used TRBV1-TRBV30 forward primers and a C-beta reverse primer. Each CDR3 protein gets one entry after TCRdb re-called the multiplex PCR reads with MiXCR. The sample carries approximately 110,000 distinct CDR3 sequences, 65% recorded once. From unsorted bulk tissue weighing roughly 17-31 mg, DNA and RNA were co-extracted. The sequencing sample was made of liver tumor tissue from sampling region 1. This sample's subset: tumor region T1, superior pole. This TCR derives from a woman aged 55-70 years with primary liver carcinoma and hepatitis B virus infection. V usage is TRBV12-3 or TRBV12-4 and J usage is TRBJ1-5, with TRBD1 matching 8 bases. The CDR3 nucleotides read TGTACCAGCAGCCTCCGACAGGGGAGCAATCAGCCCCAGCATTTT. This gives the protein CTSSLRQGSNQPQHF.